This T cell receptor beta chain was found in a study of control samples from healthy donors and cancer patients. Assay: immunoSEQ multiplex PCR; the TCRdb copy retains only in-frame clones and omits some. The table has about 140,000 clones, roughly 89% seen once. CDR1 and CDR2 from the germline V gene are SGHDN and FVKESK. The CDR3 runs 14 residues. V lost 4 bases and J lost 2; bases outside the gene matches: 3. V and J are TRBV14 and TRBJ1-2; 8 bases are a match to TRBD1. The sequenced sample consisted of blood. This sequence was found in a man between 18 and 29 years old in good health. As DNA, the CDR3 is TGTGCCAGCAGCCGCGGACAGGGCAACTATGGCTACACCTTC. Amino acids: CASSRGQGNYGYTF.